This record looks at one TCR beta chain sequence and its context. The specificity of this receptor is unknown. Base qualities are not recorded, but no much larger clone differs from it by a single base. The sample comes from a study of blood T cell repertoires in COVID-19 (dated by TCRdb to 2020 to 2021). For the study in its entirety: Samples from collaborators originated in the United States, Italy and Spain and spanned both the acute and convalescent phases of COVID-19. The prospective study material was composed of cDNA or gDNA derived from T cells, B-cell-depleted T cells, or PBMCs. Subjects who had been exposed to COVID-19, were actively infected with it, or had recovered from it provided the deeply sampled blood TCRbeta repertoires that made up the dataset. The repertoires were released in a freely available public database intended as a resource for research on the immune response to SARS-CoV-2. Samples were obtained from the ongoing ImmuneRACE study (first 160 participants) and from about 1,300 subjects provided by 6 global collaborators. A de-identified subject ID, COVID-19 status, age in years and sex were almost always included in the sample metadata. Where available, HLA class I and class II types were taken from metadata supplied by the sample provider and were not determined by assay-based typing. Paper-wide results and their limitations: Clinical and demographic metadata were provided uncurated, with the amount varying by source and participant.

At one collaborating source in Seattle, patients were enrolled during active infection and were followed longitudinally through the course of disease. Collaborating institutions collected whole blood in K2EDTA tubes following their own protocols. For TCRbeta analysis, collaborator samples were shipped as frozen whole blood, as isolated PBMCs, or as DNA extracted from either sample type. TCRbeta CDR3 regions were amplified from genomic DNA using the immunoSEQ Assay, a bias-controlled multiplex PCR. Regarding the original processing steps: The number of nucleated cells in each sample was estimated from the amplification of reference gene primers within the assay. Sequence reads were collapsed and filtered to measure the absolute abundance of every unique TCRbeta CDR3 rearrangement. For each sample, productive Simpson clonality was calculated as the square root of Simpson's diversity index over productive rearrangements. The table was pulled from immuneACCESS by TCRdb, which kept in-frame rearrangements only. Such tables lose some clones; where checked, under half of the loss comes from unresolved V genes, and the rest has no known cause. V and J calls and clone size are as listed in that table; D and trimming were resolved from the DNA. The sample profile shows approximately 150,000 clones; just under 85% of them were found once. The top ten hold 2.5% to 3% of the sample.

Per the germline V gene, ENHRY is the CDR1 and SYGVKD is the CDR2. The CDR3 sequence holds 15 residues, the cysteine and phenylalanine included. Left in the record is the CDR3 DNA by itself, 45 bases read in frame from the first base. The germline ends are 14 bases apart after V is trimmed by 8 bases and J by 0 bases. The sequence links TRBV10-3 to TRBJ2-1, with TRBD2 perhaps the D gene, on 6 matching bases. The sequence came from a woman over 75 with COVID-19, enrolled during active disease. Material: peripheral blood. The CDR3 region: CAIGGSAISYNEQFF. The base sequence is TGTGCCATCGGGGGGTCGGCCATCTCCTACAATGAGCAGTTCTTC.